This T cell receptor beta chain was recorded in a study of blood T cell repertoires in COVID-19. The data were produced by immunoSEQ multiplex PCR, yet TCRdb's version contains in-frame clones alone and is incomplete. The sample contains 100,000 to 110,000 clones, roughly 79% of which appear only once. CDR1 is MDHEN and CDR2 is SYDVKM in the germline V gene. This CDR3 region has 16 residues. V was clipped by 3 bases and J by 4 bases, with 18 bases between them. The sequence came from a woman aged 70-85 years with acute or convalescent COVID-19. The sequencing input was peripheral blood. V gene TRBV28 combines with J gene TRBJ1-2, with D possibly being TRBD1 (5 bases). The CDR3 region has the DNA TGTGCCAGCAGTTTTGATCCCCGGGGGGATCCCTATGGCTACACCTTC. Protein: CASSFDPRGDPYGYTF.